The T cell receptor (beta chain) described here comes from a study of blood T cell repertoires in COVID-19. Study at large: Sources were T cells, B-cell-depleted T cells, or PBMCs; the material itself was cDNA or gDNA.

Trimming at V came to 4 bases and at J to 2 bases, leaving 3 bases not matched to a gene. CDR1 and CDR2 (germline): SGHRS, YFSETQ. The CDR3 has 14 residues. As handled by the study authors: Reference gene primer amplification in the assay estimated nucleated cell counts. TCRdb's table, derived via immunoSEQ multiplex PCR, lists solely in-frame clones and lacks some. The DNA was the basis for D and trimming; V, J and clone size are from that table. The table has roughly 50,000 clones, approximately 90% seen once. Sequencing used peripheral blood. The chain joins TRBV5-1 to TRBJ1-5; 7 nucleotides align to TRBD1. The origin of this receptor is a man of 80 years or more with acute or convalescent COVID-19. The CDR3 DNA sequence: TGCGCCAGCAGCGCTGGGACAGGCAATCAGCCCCAGCATTTT. Protein: CASSAGTGNQPQHF. Supplemented by reference TRBV5-1 and TRBJ1-5, the full variable domain reads KAGVTQTPRYLIKTRGQQVTLSCSPISGHRSVSWYQQTPGQGLQFLFEYFSETQRNKGNFPGRFSGRQFSNSRSEMNVSTLELGDSALYLCASSAGTGNQPQHFGDGTRLSIL.